The 10 T cell receptor beta chains in this list originate from one sample, sequenced in a study of blood T cell repertoires in COVID-19. TCRdb keeps only in-frame clones here, not all; method: immunoSEQ multiplex PCR. The repertoire holds tens of thousands of clones, with more than 70% as singletons. Sequenced sample: peripheral blood. These receptors were taken from a human donor in a cohort sampled during active COVID-19.

J is TRBJ2-1 and V is TRBV9, with TRBD2 matching 10 bases. The CDR3 loop spans 15 amino acids. Germline V CDR1 and CDR2: SGDLS, YYNGEE. The V segment lost 5 bases and the J segment 4 bases; nucleotides outside the gene matches: 6. The CDR3 here is CASSLSGGTYNEQFF. CDR3 bases: TGTGCCAGCAGTCTTAGCGGGGGGACTTACAATGAGCAGTTCTTC.

CDR3 protein: CASSYSGSGGVYNEQFF. For the CDR3, the DNA is TGTGCCAGCAGTTACTCGGGGAGCGGGGGGGTCTACAATGAGCAGTTCTTC. V gene TRBV6-2 or TRBV6-3 combines with J gene TRBJ2-1; TRBD2 matches at 10 bases. There are 17 residues in the CDR3. The germline gives CDR1 MNHEY, CDR2 SVGEGT. Losses at the gene ends were 0 bases for V and 3 bases for J; bases not matched to a gene: 5.

The genes are TRBV5-1 and TRBJ2-1, with D possibly matching TRBD1 (5 bases). Per the germline V gene, CDR1 is SGHRS and CDR2 is YFSETQ. V lost 4 bases to trimming and J lost 5 bases, with 16 bases between them. The CDR3 runs 15 residues. CDR3 protein: CASSQGPIQNNEQFF. CDR3 nucleotide sequence: TGCGCCAGCAGCCAGGGCCCAATACAAAACAATGAGCAGTTCTTC. Full variable domain (remainder filled in from reference TRBV5-1 and TRBJ2-1): KAGVTQTPRYLIKTRGQQVTLSCSPISGHRSVSWYQQTPGQGLQFLFEYFSETQRNKGNFPGRFSGRQFSNSRSEMNVSTLELGDSALYLCASSQGPIQNNEQFFGPGTRLTVL.

The V gene is TRBV12-3 or TRBV12-4, the J gene TRBJ2-5; TRBD1 is a possible D gene (6 bases). The CDR3 has 13 residues. V was shortened by 7 bases and J by 5 bases, with 14 bases between the two germline ends. The DNA for the CDR3 is TGTGCCAGCACCTTCTGGGGGCGGGAGACCCAGTACTTC. Translation: CASTFWGRETQYF.

The chain is built from TRBV7-2 and TRBJ1-2, with D unresolved. This CDR3 has 13 amino acids. CDR1 and CDR2 from the germline V gene are SGHTA and FQGNSA. The germline V and J ends were trimmed by 0 bases and 2 bases, with 4 bases remaining between them. CDR3 region: CASSLAQNYGYTF. The DNA of the CDR3 is TGTGCCAGCAGCTTAGCGCAGAACTATGGCTACACCTTC.

The chain recombines TRBV3-1 (or the pseudogene TRBV3-2) with TRBJ2-1; 8 positions agree with TRBD2. J gave up 4 bases and V 3 bases, and 2 bases lay outside the gene matches. The CDR3 contains 14 residues. Germline CDR1 is LGHDT and CDR2 is YNNKEL (reference sequence). The CDR3 spells CASSQRGAYNEQFF. In DNA form, the CDR3 reads TGTGCCAGCAGCCAGCGGGGGGCTTACAATGAGCAGTTCTTC.

This chain connects TRBV27 to TRBJ2-7, with D unclear. V was shortened by 8 bases and J by 5 bases, with 10 bases between the two germline ends. CDR1 is MNHEY and CDR2 is SMNVEV in the germline V gene (reference sequence). This CDR3 contains 11 residues. The CDR3 nucleotides are TGTGCCAGCGAGGTAACGGACGAGCAGTACTTC. This gives the protein CASEVTDEQYF.

This clone was seen once. This chain connects TRBV18 to TRBJ1-1, with a tentative D call TRBD1 (5 bases). The V end was cut by 2 bases, the J end by 3 bases, with 13 bases between. CDR3 length: 15 residues. Germline loops: CDR1 KGHSH, CDR2 LQKENI. CDR3 protein: CASSPGGARDTEAFF. As DNA, the CDR3 is TGTGCCAGCTCACCAGGAGGGGCCCGGGACACTGAAGCTTTCTTT.

The rearrangement uses TRBV11-3 and TRBJ2-3; D may be TRBD1 (6 bases). The CDR3 covers 15 residues. CDR1 SGHNT and CDR2 YENEEA come from the germline V gene. Trimming took 1 base from V and 0 from J, leaving 8 bases between them. The CDR3 DNA is TGTGCCAGCAGCTTAGTTGGGGGCAGCACAGATACGCAGTATTTT. It is translated as CASSLVGGSTDTQYF.

This clone was observed once. This CDR3 is CASGQGYEQYF. The CDR3 DNA follows: TGTGCCAGCGGCCAGGGCTACGAGCAGTACTTC. V usage is TRBV6-6 and J usage is TRBJ2-7, with a tentative D call TRBD1 (5 bases). The V gene lost 8 bases and the J gene lost 3 bases, with 8 bases spanning the gap. Germline V gene sequence: CDR1 MNHNY, CDR2 SVGAGI (reference sequence). The CDR3 runs to 11 residues.